This T cell receptor (beta chain) was recorded in a study of blood T cells in healthy people across ages. This clonotype was counted a single time. The germline gene is not matched at one end of the junction; a read error may be the cause. The authors ran a second PCR of about 6 to 11 cycles using a sample-barcoded 5' primer and a J-beta primer mix. TCRdb fed the 5' RACE reads into MiXCR, producing one record per CDR3 protein. The sample holds around 870,000 distinct CDR3 sequences, under 35% seen once. Sequencing was carried out using blood. The sequence was collected from a woman of 80 years or more in good health.

CDR3 bases: TGTGTCAGCAGGACGAGTGGGCAGGGTAACTATGGCTACACCTTC. As protein: CVSRTSGQGNYGYTF. The chain has TRBV27 and TRBJ1-2; D perhaps matches TRBD1 (5 bases). The CDR3 contains 15 residues. Germline CDR1 is MNHEY and CDR2 is SMNVEV (reference sequence).